These 2 T cell receptor beta chains were all obtained from the same sample, sequenced in a study of CXCR3-negative and CXCR3-positive naive CD8 T cells. In preparing the TRB cDNA libraries, 5' RACE with UMI labels was used. TCRdb re-called the 5' RACE reads and gives one entry per CDR3 protein, without DNA. Its table records fewer than 80,000 distinct CDR3 sequences. The sample consisted of naive CXCR3- CD8+ T cells from blood. Subset given: CD45RO-CCR7+CD27+CD95- naive CD8+ T cells lacking CXCR3 (TNR3-). All receptors come from a human donor in good health. Some clones in this sample may be carry-over from other donors' samples.

V is TRBV30 and J is TRBJ1-1; the TCRdb D gene call, TRBD1, has no DNA to confirm it. Germline V gene data show CDR1 as GTSNPN and CDR2 as SVGIG (reference sequence). The CDR3 spans 14 residues. The chain's CDR3 is CAWSLDRGNTEAFF.

The rearrangement joins TRBV28 to TRBJ1-1; TCRdb selects TRBD1, and the lack of DNA leaves this call unchecked. Per the germline V gene, CDR1 is MDHEN and CDR2 is SYDVKM. The CDR3 contains 16 residues. The CDR3 spells CASRRPGGAGDTEAFF.